The clone carrying this T cell receptor beta chain was observed a handful of times. Its specificity is not known. These data come from a study of cytomegalovirus exposure and HLA in healthy donors. In the study overall: Around 190 million T cells yielded 90 million to 130 million unique TCR beta sequences, as an earlier analysis found. Overall study findings and caveats: Earlier analysis found most TCR beta V segments productive about 87% or about 30% of the time.

Both 60 Vbeta primers and 13 Jbeta primers went into the PCR. Using immunoSEQ multiplex PCR, the repertoire was profiled, and TCRdb retains in-frame clones only, with some absent. The sample consists of roughly 190,000 clones, around three quarters of them appearing once. This clonotype was sampled from a woman aged 45-65 years in good health and CMV-seronegative. Sequenced input: PBMCs.

The CDR3 sequence: CASSVGTSGTHEQFF. The CDR3 DNA is TGTGCCAGCAGCGTCGGGACTAGCGGGACCCATGAGCAGTTCTTC. The chain links TRBV9 to TRBJ2-1, with TRBD2 identical over 13 bases. Unmatched junction bases numbered 4, after V lost 2 bases and J lost 8 bases. There are 15 residues in the CDR3. CDR1 is SGDLS, CDR2 YYNGEE, per germline.